The 19 T cell receptor beta chains presented below share a single source sample, sequenced in a study of CD4 T cells in relation to SARS-CoV-2 and coronaviruses. The method was immunoSEQ multiplex PCR; TCRdb's version includes in-frame clones alone and lacks a portion of them. The table records roughly 36,000 clones, 80% to 90% of them present only once. Sequencing input: memory CD4+ T cells from PBMCs. The receptors shown here come from an adult with COVID-19.

The chain combines TRBV27 with TRBJ2-6, with D possibly being TRBD1 (6 bases). V was clipped by 5 bases and J by 4 bases, with 12 bases between them. The CDR3 is made up of 15 amino acids. Per germline, CDR1 MNHEY and CDR2 SMNVEV (reference sequence). The CDR3 DNA follows: TGTGCCAGCAGTGAGAACAGGGTCGGGGCCAACGTCCTGACTTTC. Encoded protein: CASSENRVGANVLTF.

The V and J genes are TRBV19 and TRBJ1-5; D gene unclear. The CDR3 loop spans 13 amino acids. Trimming removed 6 bases at V and 3 bases at J, with 9 bases between. CDR1 is LNHDA and CDR2 is SQIVND in the germline V gene (reference sequence). The CDR3 sequence: CASSRIHNQPQHF. The CDR3 DNA follows: TGTGCCAGTAGCAGAATTCACAATCAGCCCCAGCATTTT.

The CDR3 is CASSSGYSNQPQHF. The CDR3 DNA reads as TGTGCCAGCAGTTCAGGGTATAGCAATCAGCCCCAGCATTTT. The J gene is TRBJ1-5, the V gene TRBV7-2; D is possibly TRBD1 (5 bases). V was trimmed by 6 bases and J by 0 bases, leaving 9 bases between them. The CDR3 consists of 14 residues. In germline, CDR1 is SGHTA, CDR2 FQGNSA.

The CDR3 sequence: CASSPRQGGNTEAFF. The CDR3 DNA is TGTGCCAGCTCACCCCGACAGGGAGGGAACACTGAAGCTTTCTTT. V and J are TRBV18 and TRBJ1-1; 7 bases agree with TRBD1. Germline values: CDR1 KGHSH, CDR2 LQKENI. V was clipped by 3 bases and J by 1 base; unmatched bases: 5. CDR3 length: 15 residues.

The chain recombines TRBV7-2 with TRBJ1-6; no clear D gene. Trimming removed 5 bases at V and 7 bases at J, with 15 bases between. Germline V gene lookup returns CDR1 SGHTA and CDR2 FQGNSA. This CDR3 is 15 amino acids long. The CDR3 DNA sequence: TGTGCCAGCAGCCAACGATTTGGACCGAATTCACCCCTCCACTTT. Amino acids: CASSQRFGPNSPLHF. The full variable domain, completed using reference TRBV7-2 and TRBJ1-6, is GAGVSQSPSNKVTEKGKDVELRCDPISGHTALYWYRQSLGQGLEFLIYFQGNSAPDKSGLPSDRFSAERTGGSVSTLTIQRTQQEDSAVYLCASSQRFGPNSPLHFGNGTRLTVT.

This clone has only one observation. The chain is built from TRBV2 and TRBJ1-2, with D hard to call. The V gene lost 1 base and the J gene lost 4 bases, with 10 bases spanning the gap. The CDR3 loop spans 14 amino acids. Germline lookup yields CDR1 SNHLY and CDR2 FYNNEI. CDR3 DNA: TGTGCCAGCAGTGAAGATCCGGTATTCTATGGCTACACCTTC. The encoded protein is CASSEDPVFYGYTF.

The V and J genes are TRBV2 and TRBJ2-3, with a weak D call TRBD1 (6 bases). V was trimmed by 5 bases and J by 3 bases, leaving 9 bases between them. This CDR3 has 13 amino acids. Germline lookup yields CDR1 SNHLY and CDR2 FYNNEI. This CDR3 is CASSPTGTDTQYF. CDR3 coding DNA: TGTGCCAGCAGTCCTACAGGGACAGATACGCAGTATTTT.

The chain recombines TRBV2 with TRBJ2-6; 8 bases map to TRBD1. This CDR3 contains 17 residues. V shed 7 bases and J 0 bases; nucleotides not matched to a gene: 8. The germline V gene encodes CDR1 SNHLY and CDR2 FYNNEI. The CDR3 reads CASTLDRVGSGANVLTF. The CDR3 coding sequence is TGTGCCAGCACTCTGGACAGGGTGGGCTCTGGGGCCAACGTCCTGACTTTC. Supplemented by reference TRBV2 and TRBJ2-6, the full variable domain reads EPEVTQTPSHQVTQMGQEVILRCVPISNHLYFYWYRQILGQKVEFLVSFYNNEISEKSEIFDDQFSVERPDGSNFTLKIRSTKLEDSAMYFCASTLDRVGSGANVLTFGAGSRLTVL.

This chain links TRBV28 with TRBJ2-7; D is perhaps TRBD1 (5 bases). The ends were cut back, 5 bases at V and 3 bases at J, with 14 bases in the middle. Germline-derived CDR1 and CDR2 are MDHEN and SYDVKM. CDR3 length equals 14 residues. The CDR3 sequence is CASSLDTGSYEQYF. The CDR3 DNA follows: TGTGCCAGCAGTCTGGACACCGGCAGCTACGAGCAGTACTTC.

The CDR3 DNA reads TGTGCCAGCAGCTTTGGCTACGGGACAACCTACGAGCAGTACTTC. Translating it yields CASSFGYGTTYEQYF. The chain has TRBV7-8 and TRBJ2-7; weak D call: TRBD1 (6 bases). CDR3 length: 15 amino acids. V was trimmed by 3 bases and J by 2 bases, leaving 14 bases between them. The germline gives CDR1 SGHVS, CDR2 FQNEAQ. Combining the CDR3 with reference TRBV7-8 and TRBJ2-7 gives the whole variable domain GAGVSQSPRYKVAKRGQDVALRCDPISGHVSLFWYQQALGQGPEFLTYFQNEAQLDKSGLPSDRFFAERPEGSVSTLKIQRTQQEDSAVYLCASSFGYGTTYEQYFGPGTRLTVT.

The rearrangement joins TRBV5-1 to TRBJ2-1, with no clear D. The CDR3 totals 14 residues. Germline V gene sequence: CDR1 SGHRS, CDR2 YFSETQ. V was clipped by 0 bases and J by 8 bases, with 12 bases between them. The CDR3 is CASSLVNTIDEQFF. CDR3 sequence (DNA): TGCGCCAGCAGCTTGGTTAACACAATCGATGAGCAGTTCTTC.

This clone was counted between two and nine times. This chain uses TRBV4-2 with TRBJ2-7, with unresolved D. Trimming cost V 0 bases and J 3 bases, with 6 bases left between them. CDR3 length: 13 amino acids. Per the germline V gene, CDR1 is LGHNA and CDR2 is YNFKEQ. Here the CDR3 reads CASSQEASYEQYF. As DNA, the CDR3 is TGTGCCAGCAGCCAAGAGGCCAGCTACGAGCAGTACTTC.

The V call is TRBV7-2, the J call TRBJ1-5; 12 nucleotides line up with TRBD1. The germline V gene has CDR1 SGHTA and CDR2 FQGNSA. Germline trimming cut 4 bases from V and 5 bases from J; bases unmatched to any gene: 3. The CDR3 length is 15 residues. The CDR3 DNA follows: TGTGCCAGCAGCTCCGGGACAGGGGGCCATCAGCCCCAGCATTTT. Translating gives CASSSGTGGHQPQHF.

This chain connects TRBV3-1 (or the pseudogene TRBV3-2) to TRBJ1-5; D not resolved. The V gene lost 2 bases and the J gene lost 5 bases, with 7 bases spanning the gap. There are 13 residues in the CDR3. The germline CDR1 and CDR2 sequences are LGHDT and YNNKEL (reference sequence). The CDR3 here is CASSQSVDQPQHF. Here the CDR3 DNA reads TGTGCCAGCAGCCAATCGGTCGATCAGCCCCAGCATTTT.

The chain recombines TRBV14 with TRBJ2-1, with 12 nucleotides matching TRBD2. CDR1 SGHDN and CDR2 FVKESK come from the germline V gene. V dropped 5 bases and J dropped 4; count of bases not matched to a gene: 9. CDR3 length equals 17 residues. The CDR3 DNA sequence: TGTGCCAGCAGCATCGAACTAGCGGGAGGCCCTTACAATGAGCAGTTCTTC. It yields the protein CASSIELAGGPYNEQFF.

The chain employs TRBV14 and TRBJ2-4, with 15 nucleotides matching TRBD2. J was trimmed by 1 base and V by 1 base; bases with no gene match: 8. Germline CDR1 is SGHDN and CDR2 is FVKESK. The CDR3 has 20 amino acids. The CDR3 bases are TGTGCCAGCAGCCAAGGTTGGACTAGCGGGAGGGCTCAGGCCAAAAACATTCAGTACTTC. It specifies CASSQGWTSGRAQAKNIQYF.

This clone came up a few times. V is TRBV18 and J is TRBJ1-1; no firm D call. CDR3 length: 14 residues. The germline V and J ends were trimmed by 3 bases and 2 bases, with 10 bases remaining between them. Germline V lookup: CDR1 KGHSH, CDR2 LQKENI. CDR3 region: CASSPAGVNTEAFF. The CDR3 nucleotides are TGTGCCAGCTCACCCGCCGGGGTCAACACTGAAGCTTTCTTT.

The CDR3: CASLHSNRGEAFF. DNA of the CDR3: TGTGCCAGCCTACACTCCAACAGGGGGGAAGCTTTCTTT. This chain connects TRBV28 to TRBJ1-1; 8 nucleotides align to TRBD1. The J segment lost 8 bases and the V segment lost 8 bases, leaving 10 bases of the junction unmatched. The CDR3 loop spans 13 amino acids. The germline gives CDR1 MDHEN, CDR2 SYDVKM.

The V call is TRBV7-9, the J call TRBJ1-3; the D is unclear. Deletions cut 6 bases from V and 0 bases from J, with 6 bases between. This CDR3 comprises 13 residues. Germline V CDR1 and CDR2: SEHNR, FQNEAQ (reference sequence). The CDR3 DNA is TGTGCCAGCAGTTACAGCTCTGGAAACACCATATATTTT. Translated, it gives CASSYSSGNTIYF.